This T cell receptor beta chain was sequenced during a study of early T cells in non-severe SARS-CoV-2 infection. CDR1 is SEHNR and CDR2 is FQNEAQ in the germline V gene (reference sequence). There are 17 residues in the CDR3. J gave up 6 bases and V 9 bases, and 17 bases lay outside the gene matches. TCRdb processed the 5' RACE reads anew with MiXCR; each CDR3 protein has one entry. The data show around 70,000 distinct CDR3 sequences, more than 10% seen once. This receptor was identified in an adult who was a healthcare worker with PCR-confirmed SARS-CoV-2 infection or an uninfected control (not recorded which). Sequencing input: whole blood. V is TRBV7-9 and J is TRBJ2-2; 9 nucleotides agree with TRBD1. CDR3 sequence reads: CASSFSSGQGLAGELFF. CDR3 nucleotide sequence: TGTGCCAGTTCCTTCTCATCGGGACAGGGTCTCGCCGGGGAGCTGTTTTTT.